These T cell receptor beta chains were read from a single sample in a study of brain T cells in children with intractable seizures. This table comes from immunoSEQ multiplex PCR, and its TCRdb copy is limited to in-frame clones, with some not included. There are 300,000 to 400,000 clones in the sample; 85% to 95% occur only once, and 5% to 7% lies in the top ten. This specimen consisted of peripheral blood, obtained 4 to 5 months after surgery. The receptors were sampled from a boy in the first two years of life with tuberous sclerosis and intractable seizures. Both conserved end residues are part of each CDR3. A D gene is named only where the DNA matches it firmly. Some rows mark clone size as missing; the rest say once, few, many or name a class of expanded clone.

v_call	j_call	d_call	clone_size	cdr3_nt	cdr3_aa
TRBV7-9	TRBJ2-7	-	-	TGTGCCAGCAGTAAAGGCGGGGAGATGTACGAGCAGTACTTC	CASSKGGEMYEQYF
TRBV2	TRBJ1-1	-	-	TGTGCCAGCAGTGAAAAGAGGCAAGCTTTCTTT	CASSEKRQAFF
TRBV14	TRBJ2-7	-	-	TGTGCCAGCAGCCCCCGAGGGCGGGCTCCCGAGCAGTACTTC	CASSPRGRAPEQYF
TRBV5-4	TRBJ2-3	TRBD2	-	TGTGCCAGCAGCCTTAGCGGGAGCACAGATACGCAGTATTTT	CASSLSGSTDTQYF
TRBV28	TRBJ1-1	-	many	TGTGCCAGCAGTCCGGACTTGATGAACACTGAAGCTTTCTTT	CASSPDLMNTEAFF
TRBV5-1	TRBJ2-1	-	-	TGCGCCAGCAGCTTGGGTGGTTACAATGAGCAGTTCTTC	CASSLGGYNEQFF
TRBV25-1	TRBJ2-7	-	-	TGTGCCAGCAGTGCATACGTCCTCCTTGGATCCCACGAGCAGTACTTC	CASSAYVLLGSHEQYF
TRBV12-3/TRBV12-4	TRBJ1-2	-	-	TGTGCCAGCAGTTTGTACAGGGACTATGGCTACACCTTC	CASSLYRDYGYTF
TRBV25-1	TRBJ2-7	-	-	TGTGCCAGCAGTGACACTAAAGGGGACCGATACTACTACGAGCAGTACTTC	CASSDTKGDRYYYEQYF
TRBV19	TRBJ2-7	-	few	TGTGCCAGTAGTTCGACAGGTTACTACGAGCAGTACTTC	CASSSTGYYEQYF
TRBV6-1	TRBJ1-2	-	once	TGTGCCAGCAGTGAAGCGCTTCGACAGGTGGGTAACTATGGCTACACCTTC	CASSEALRQVGNYGYTF
TRBV27	TRBJ1-1	-	once	TGTGCCAGCAGTTTATCAGGGTTAAACACTGAAGCTTTCTTT	CASSLSGLNTEAFF
TRBV3-1/TRBV3-2	TRBJ2-3	-	-	TGTGCCAGCAGCCAATTGGGCCTAGATGCTCAAACGCAGTATTTT	CASSQLGLDAQTQYF
TRBV5-4	TRBJ2-1	TRBD2	-	TGTGCCAGCAGCCTTGGGACTAGCGGGACGTACTACAATGAGCAGTTCTTC	CASSLGTSGTYYNEQFF
TRBV5-1	TRBJ2-7	TRBD2	-	TGCGCCAGCAGCTTTGGGGGGGGCGAGCAGTACTTC	CASSFGGGEQYF
TRBV6-6	TRBJ1-4	TRBD1	-	TGTGCCAGCAGTTACTCGGACAGGGGGCGCCATGAAAAACTGTTTTTT	CASSYSDRGRHEKLFF
TRBV5-1	TRBJ1-1	TRBD1	-	TGCGCCAGCAGCTTGGGTCCCGGGACAGGGTTGGCTGAAGCTTTCTTT	CASSLGPGTGLAEAFF
TRBV30	TRBJ1-2	-	-	TGTGCCTGGGAGCCCCTGGAGGTGGGCTACACCTTC	CAWEPLEVGYTF
TRBV27	TRBJ2-3	TRBD2	-	TGTGCCAGCAGTTTCTGGCTAGCGGGGGCGCTCCCTACAGATACGCAGTATTTT	CASSFWLAGALPTDTQYF
TRBV27	TRBJ1-2	-	-	TGTGCCAGCAGGCCCTCTGCGTGGGGGTATGGCTACACCTTC	CASRPSAWGYGYTF
TRBV7-9	TRBJ1-4	-	-	TGTGCCAGCAGCCCATCCGGGATCGGGAGTGAAAAACTGTTTTTT	CASSPSGIGSEKLFF
TRBV9	TRBJ2-3	-	once	TGTGCCAGCAGCGTAGCTTCGTACACAGATACGCAGTATTTT	CASSVASYTDTQYF
TRBV5-1	TRBJ2-3	-	-	TGCGCCAGCAGCTTCCCTGGTACAGATACGCAGTATTTT	CASSFPGTDTQYF
TRBV5-1	TRBJ2-3	-	-	TGCGCCAGCAGCGTCCCGGCGGATACGCAGTATTTT	CASSVPADTQYF
TRBV6-5	TRBJ2-3	-	-	TGTGCCAGCACTGGCAGGGTCACAGATACGCAGTATTTT	CASTGRVTDTQYF
TRBV6-6	TRBJ2-7	TRBD1	once	TGTGCCAGCAGTTACTCGAGGGACAGGGGTTCGTACGAGCAGTACTTC	CASSYSRDRGSYEQYF
TRBV10-3	TRBJ2-2	-	-	TGTGCCATCAGTGAGTCAAACCAGGGAAGGGCCGGGGAGCTGTTTTTT	CAISESNQGRAGELFF
TRBV7-9	TRBJ1-1	-	-	TGTGCCAGCAGCTTAGTCTCGGCGGGAGCGAACACTGAAGCTTTCTTT	CASSLVSAGANTEAFF
TRBV19	TRBJ1-4	TRBD1	-	TGTGCCAGTAGTACCGGGACAGGGGGCTCCGAAAAACTGTTTTTT	CASSTGTGGSEKLFF
TRBV27	TRBJ1-2	-	-	TGTGCCAGCAGTTCGGGTCCGCTGAACTATGGCTACACCTTC	CASSSGPLNYGYTF
TRBV27	TRBJ2-1	TRBD2	-	TGTGCCAGCAGTTTATTAGTACTAGCGGGAAGGGACTCCTACAATGAGCAGTTCTTC	CASSLLVLAGRDSYNEQFF
TRBV4-2	TRBJ2-5	-	-	TGTGCCAGCAGCCAAGCGAAGGGGACCGCGACCCAGTACTTC	CASSQAKGTATQYF
TRBV14	TRBJ1-1	-	-	TGTGCCGAACCTGGGGCCCCAACGTCCACTGAAGCTTTCTTT	CAEPGAPTSTEAFF
TRBV6-4	TRBJ1-6	-	-	TGTGCCAGCAGTGACGTTGGGGGATCACCCCTCCACTTT	CASSDVGGSPLHF
TRBV12-5	TRBJ1-5	-	-	TGTGCTAGTGGTTTAGCCCTTTACAGGCGAATCTATAGCAATCAGCCCCAGCATTTT	CASGLALYRRIYSNQPQHF
TRBV5-4	TRBJ1-6	-	-	TGTGCCAGCAGCTTGAACGGCATACCTTATAATTCACCCCTCCACTTT	CASSLNGIPYNSPLHF
TRBV6-6	TRBJ1-2	-	-	TGTGCCAGCACCCTACAGGGACTAAACTATGGCTACACCTTC	CASTLQGLNYGYTF
TRBV25-1	TRBJ1-4	-	-	TGTGCCAGCCGCAGTGAGGTTGGGGAAAAACTGTTTTTT	CASRSEVGEKLFF
TRBV18	TRBJ2-5	-	-	TGTGCCAGCTCACGATCCCAGGAGACCCAGTACTTC	CASSRSQETQYF
TRBV5-1	TRBJ1-1	TRBD1	-	TGCGCCAGCAGCCCCGGGACAGTGAACACTGAAGCTTTCTTT	CASSPGTVNTEAFF
TRBV30	TRBJ2-4	-	-	TGTGCCTGGAGTGTCATTGCGGGCAAAAACATTCAGTACTTC	CAWSVIAGKNIQYF
TRBV19	TRBJ1-5	-	-	TGTGCCAGTAGTATCCAGGGAGACCAGCCCCAGCATTTT	CASSIQGDQPQHF
TRBV10-3	TRBJ2-7	-	-	TGTGCCATCAGTGACGGTACCGAAACAGGCGAGCAGTACTTC	CAISDGTETGEQYF
TRBV7-9	TRBJ1-1	-	once	TGTGCCAGCAGCTTAAGGTCGTCGAACACTGAAGCTTTCTTT	CASSLRSSNTEAFF
TRBV6-4	TRBJ2-6	-	-	TGTGCCAGCAGTGGGGAGAGGCGGGCTGGGGCCAACGTCCTGACTTTC	CASSGERRAGANVLTF
TRBV19	TRBJ2-1	TRBD2	few	TGTGCCAGTAGTACCAGCGGGAGAGTTTTCAGTCGCTACAATGAGCAGTTCTTC	CASSTSGRVFSRYNEQFF
TRBV5-1	TRBJ2-3	TRBD2	-	TGCGCCAGCAGCACTAGCGGGAGCACAGATACGCAGTATTTT	CASSTSGSTDTQYF
TRBV7-9	TRBJ2-7	-	once	TGTGCCAGCAGCTTAATAAAATACGAGCAGTACTTC	CASSLIKYEQYF
TRBV30	TRBJ2-1	TRBD2	-	TGTGCCTGGAGTGTACCGCGAGGCGGGGGGCCCCCAAGCTCCTACAATGAGCAGTTCTTC	CAWSVPRGGGPPSSYNEQFF
TRBV4-1	TRBJ2-1	TRBD2	once	TGCGCCAGCAGCCCAATAGCGGGGGTTAACAATGAGCAGTTCTTC	CASSPIAGVNNEQFF
TRBV2	TRBJ2-7	-	few	TGTGCCAGCCGTTTAGACATCCCCGACGAGCAGTACTTC	CASRLDIPDEQYF
TRBV23-1	TRBJ2-3	-	-	TGCGCCAGCAGTCATTGCAGCCTAACTAGCACAGATACGCAGTATTTT	CASSHCSLTSTDTQYF
TRBV4-1	TRBJ2-1	TRBD2	-	TGCGCCAGCAGCCAACTAGCGGGAGCTGTGGTTGAGCAGTTCTTC	CASSQLAGAVVEQFF
TRBV11-2	TRBJ1-6	-	-	TGTGCCAGCAGCTCTAGCTCCACCGGCTCTAATTCACCCCTCCACTTT	CASSSSSTGSNSPLHF
TRBV30	TRBJ1-6	-	-	TGTGCCTGGACCGGGGGGGAATATTCACCCCTCCACTTT	CAWTGGEYSPLHF
TRBV7-2	TRBJ2-7	TRBD2	-	TGTGCCAGCAGCTCTAGCGGGGGCTCCTACGAGCAGTACTTC	CASSSSGGSYEQYF
TRBV7-9	TRBJ2-7	-	-	TGTGCCAGCAGTCAAGGGGAAATCTCCTACGAGCAGTACTTC	CASSQGEISYEQYF
TRBV4-1	TRBJ2-1	-	-	TGCGCCAGCAGCCAGCCCACAAGGGGTCACAAGAACAATGAGCAGTTCTTC	CASSQPTRGHKNNEQFF